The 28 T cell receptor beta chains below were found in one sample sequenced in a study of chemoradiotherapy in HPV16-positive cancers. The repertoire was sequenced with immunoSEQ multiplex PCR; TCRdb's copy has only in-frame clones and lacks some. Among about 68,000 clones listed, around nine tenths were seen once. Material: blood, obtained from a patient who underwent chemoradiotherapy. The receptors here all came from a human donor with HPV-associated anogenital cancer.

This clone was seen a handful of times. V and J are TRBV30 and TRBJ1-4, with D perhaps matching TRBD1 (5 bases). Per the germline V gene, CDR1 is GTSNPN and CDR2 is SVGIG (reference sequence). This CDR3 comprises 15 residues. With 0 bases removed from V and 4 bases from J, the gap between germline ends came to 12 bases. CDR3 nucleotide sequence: TGTGCCTGGAGTGTACGGGCAGGGTATAATGAAAAACTGTTTTTT. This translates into CAWSVRAGYNEKLFF.

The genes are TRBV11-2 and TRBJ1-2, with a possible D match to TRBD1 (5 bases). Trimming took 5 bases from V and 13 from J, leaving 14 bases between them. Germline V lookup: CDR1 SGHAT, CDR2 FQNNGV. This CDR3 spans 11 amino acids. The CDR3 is CASSPRGGCTF. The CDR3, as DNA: TGTGCCAGCAGCCCCCGGGGGGGTTGCACCTTC. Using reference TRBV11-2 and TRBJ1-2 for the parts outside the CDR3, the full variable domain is EAGVAQSPRYKIIEKRQSVAFWCNPISGHATLYWYQQILGQGPKLLIQFQNNGVVDDSQLPKDRFSAERLKGVDSTLKIQPAKLEDSAVYLCASSPRGGCTFGSGTRLTVV.

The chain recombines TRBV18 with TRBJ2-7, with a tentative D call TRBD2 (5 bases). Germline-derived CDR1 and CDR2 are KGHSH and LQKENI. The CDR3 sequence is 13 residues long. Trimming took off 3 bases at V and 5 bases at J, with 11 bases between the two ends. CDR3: CASSPSSGNEQYF. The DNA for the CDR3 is TGTGCCAGCTCACCTTCGTCCGGGAACGAGCAGTACTTC.

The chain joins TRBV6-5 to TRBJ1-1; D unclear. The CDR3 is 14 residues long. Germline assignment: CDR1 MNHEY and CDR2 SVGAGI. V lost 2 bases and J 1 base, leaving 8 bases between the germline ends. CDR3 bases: TGTGCCAGCAGTTACGAGTGGGGGAACACTGAAGCTTTCTTT. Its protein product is CASSYEWGNTEAFF.

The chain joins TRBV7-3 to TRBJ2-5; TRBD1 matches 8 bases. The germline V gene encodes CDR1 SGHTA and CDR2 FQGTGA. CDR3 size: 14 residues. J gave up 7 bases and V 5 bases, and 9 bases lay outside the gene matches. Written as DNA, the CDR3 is TGTGCCAGCAGCCCGTCCAGGGGGCTGGCGACCCAGTACTTC. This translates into CASSPSRGLATQYF.

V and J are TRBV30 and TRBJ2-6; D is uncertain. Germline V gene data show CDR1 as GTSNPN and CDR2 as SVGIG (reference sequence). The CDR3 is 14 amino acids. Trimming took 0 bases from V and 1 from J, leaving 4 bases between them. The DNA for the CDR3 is TGTGCCTGGAGTGTAAATTCTGGGGCCAACGTCCTGACTTTC. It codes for CAWSVNSGANVLTF.

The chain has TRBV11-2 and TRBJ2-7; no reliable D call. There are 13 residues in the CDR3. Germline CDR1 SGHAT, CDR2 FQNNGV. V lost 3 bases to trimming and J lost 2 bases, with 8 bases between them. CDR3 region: CASSFNGPYEQYF. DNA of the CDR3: TGTGCCAGCAGCTTTAACGGACCCTACGAGCAGTACTTC.

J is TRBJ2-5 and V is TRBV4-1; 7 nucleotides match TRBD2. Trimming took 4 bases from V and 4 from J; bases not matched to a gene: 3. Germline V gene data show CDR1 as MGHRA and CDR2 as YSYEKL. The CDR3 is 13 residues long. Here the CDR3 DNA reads TGCGCCAGCAGCCGCGGGACTACAGAGACCCAGTACTTC. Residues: CASSRGTTETQYF.

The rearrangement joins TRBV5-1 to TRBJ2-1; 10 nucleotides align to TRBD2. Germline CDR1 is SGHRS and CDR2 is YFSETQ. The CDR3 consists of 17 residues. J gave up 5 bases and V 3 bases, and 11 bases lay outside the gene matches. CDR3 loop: CASSSGVAGGGNNEQFF. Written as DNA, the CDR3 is TGCGCCAGCAGCTCGGGGGTAGCGGGAGGTGGGAACAATGAGCAGTTCTTC.

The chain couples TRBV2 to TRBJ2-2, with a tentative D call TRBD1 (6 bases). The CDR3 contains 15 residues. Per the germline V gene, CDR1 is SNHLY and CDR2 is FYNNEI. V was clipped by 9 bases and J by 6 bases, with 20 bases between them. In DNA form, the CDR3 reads TGTGCCAGACGAGAACAGGGTTCGCAATCCGGGGAGCTGTTTTTT. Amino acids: CARREQGSQSGELFF.

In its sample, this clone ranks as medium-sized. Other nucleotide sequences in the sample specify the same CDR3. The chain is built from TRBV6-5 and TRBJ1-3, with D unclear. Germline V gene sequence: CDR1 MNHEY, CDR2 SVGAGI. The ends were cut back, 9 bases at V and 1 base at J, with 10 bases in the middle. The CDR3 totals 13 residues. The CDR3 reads CASEGISGNTIYF. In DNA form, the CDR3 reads TGTGCCAGTGAAGGGATTTCTGGAAACACCATATATTTT.

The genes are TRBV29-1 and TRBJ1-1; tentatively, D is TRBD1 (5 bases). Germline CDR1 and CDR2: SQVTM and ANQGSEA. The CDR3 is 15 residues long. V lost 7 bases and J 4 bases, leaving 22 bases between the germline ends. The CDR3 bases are TGCAGCGCTCACGCGGGGCTCTCCAGGAGCACTGAAGCTTTCTTT. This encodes CSAHAGLSRSTEAFF.

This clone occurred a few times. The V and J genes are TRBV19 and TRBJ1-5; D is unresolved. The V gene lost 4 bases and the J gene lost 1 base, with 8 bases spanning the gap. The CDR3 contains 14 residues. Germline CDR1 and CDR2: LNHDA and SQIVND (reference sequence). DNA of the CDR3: TGTGCCAGTAGTAAGGGTTACAGCAATCAGCCCCAGCATTTT. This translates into CASSKGYSNQPQHF.

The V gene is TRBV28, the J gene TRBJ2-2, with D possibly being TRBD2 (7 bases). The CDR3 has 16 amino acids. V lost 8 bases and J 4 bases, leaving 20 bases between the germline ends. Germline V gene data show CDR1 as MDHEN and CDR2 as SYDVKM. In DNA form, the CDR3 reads TGTGCCAGCTCCCCAGGGGCTAGCGGAAGCACCGGGGAGCTGTTTTTT. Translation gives CASSPGASGSTGELFF.

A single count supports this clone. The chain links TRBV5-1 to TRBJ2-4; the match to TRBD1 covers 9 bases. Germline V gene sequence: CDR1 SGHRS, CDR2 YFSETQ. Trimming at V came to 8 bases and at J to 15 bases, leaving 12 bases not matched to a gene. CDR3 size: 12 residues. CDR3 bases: TGCGCCAGTAAGATCACAGGGGGCCCCTCGTACTTC. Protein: CASKITGGPSYF.

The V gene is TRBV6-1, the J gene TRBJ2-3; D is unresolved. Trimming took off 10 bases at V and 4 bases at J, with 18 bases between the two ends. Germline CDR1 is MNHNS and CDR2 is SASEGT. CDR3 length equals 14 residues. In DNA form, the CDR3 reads TGTGCCACCTACAGAGCCTCCTCCCCAGATACGCAGTATTTT. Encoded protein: CATYRASSPDTQYF.

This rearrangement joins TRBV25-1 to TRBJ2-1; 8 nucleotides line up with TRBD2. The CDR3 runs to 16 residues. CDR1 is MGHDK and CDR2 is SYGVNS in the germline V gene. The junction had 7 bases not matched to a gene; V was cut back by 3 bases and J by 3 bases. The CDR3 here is CASSDLVAGGYNEQFF. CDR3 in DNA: TGTGCCAGCAGTGATCTCGTGGCGGGAGGCTACAATGAGCAGTTCTTC.

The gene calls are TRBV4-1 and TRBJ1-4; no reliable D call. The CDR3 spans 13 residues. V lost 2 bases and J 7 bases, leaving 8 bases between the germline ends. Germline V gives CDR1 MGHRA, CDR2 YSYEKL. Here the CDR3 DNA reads TGCGCCAGCAGCCAATTGGGCGCTGAAAAACTGTTTTTT. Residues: CASSQLGAEKLFF.

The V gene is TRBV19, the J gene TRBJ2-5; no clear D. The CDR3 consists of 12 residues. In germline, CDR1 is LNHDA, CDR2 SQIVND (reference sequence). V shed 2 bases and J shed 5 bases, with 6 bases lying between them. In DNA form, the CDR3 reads TGTGCCAGTAGTATAATGGGGGAGACCCAGTACTTC. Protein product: CASSIMGETQYF.

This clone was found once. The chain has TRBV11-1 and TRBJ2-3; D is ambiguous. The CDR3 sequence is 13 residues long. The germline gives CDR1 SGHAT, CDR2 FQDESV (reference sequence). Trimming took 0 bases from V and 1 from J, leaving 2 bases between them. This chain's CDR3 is CASSLAGTDTQYF. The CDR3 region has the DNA TGTGCCAGCAGCTTAGCCGGCACAGATACGCAGTATTTT.

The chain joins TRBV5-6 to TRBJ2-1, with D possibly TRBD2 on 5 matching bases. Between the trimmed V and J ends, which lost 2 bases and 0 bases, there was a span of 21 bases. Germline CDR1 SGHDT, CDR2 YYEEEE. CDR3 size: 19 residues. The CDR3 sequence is CASSFEVGATWGSYNEQFF. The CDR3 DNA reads TGTGCCAGCAGCTTTGAGGTGGGAGCTACCTGGGGCTCCTACAATGAGCAGTTCTTC.

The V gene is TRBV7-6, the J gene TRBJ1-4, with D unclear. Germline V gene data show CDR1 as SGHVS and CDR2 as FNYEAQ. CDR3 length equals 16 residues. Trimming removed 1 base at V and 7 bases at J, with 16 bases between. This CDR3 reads CASSLDLSQPGEKLFF. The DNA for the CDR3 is TGTGCCAGCAGCTTAGATCTGAGCCAACCTGGTGAAAAACTGTTTTTT.

The CDR3 bases are TGTGCCAGCAGCTTAGGGACGGGGGCTTCCAATGAAAAACTGTTTTTT. Protein: CASSLGTGASNEKLFF. V gene TRBV7-9 combines with J gene TRBJ1-4; D might be TRBD1 (6 bases). V lost 1 base and J 5 bases, leaving 14 bases between the germline ends. Germline lookup yields CDR1 SEHNR and CDR2 FQNEAQ (reference sequence). This CDR3 region has 16 residues.

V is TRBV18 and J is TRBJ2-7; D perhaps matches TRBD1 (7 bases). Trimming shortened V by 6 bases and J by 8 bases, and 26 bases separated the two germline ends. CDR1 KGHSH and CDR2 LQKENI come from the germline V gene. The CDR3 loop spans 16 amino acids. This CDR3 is CASSHDVGQGGAKQYF. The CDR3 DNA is TGTGCCAGCTCCCACGACGTGGGGCAGGGGGGAGCAAAGCAGTACTTC.

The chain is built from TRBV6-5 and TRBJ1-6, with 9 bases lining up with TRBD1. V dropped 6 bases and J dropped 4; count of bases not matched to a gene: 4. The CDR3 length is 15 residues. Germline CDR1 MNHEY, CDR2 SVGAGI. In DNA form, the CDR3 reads TGTGCCAGCAGGGGACAGGGAAAATATAATTCACCCCTCCACTTT. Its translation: CASRGQGKYNSPLHF.

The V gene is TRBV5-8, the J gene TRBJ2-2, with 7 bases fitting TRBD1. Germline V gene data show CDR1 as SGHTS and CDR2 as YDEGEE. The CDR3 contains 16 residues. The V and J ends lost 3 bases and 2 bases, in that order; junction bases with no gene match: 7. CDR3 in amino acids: CASSWTGTVNTGELFF. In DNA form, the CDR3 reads TGTGCCAGCAGCTGGACGGGGACAGTCAACACCGGGGAGCTGTTTTTT.

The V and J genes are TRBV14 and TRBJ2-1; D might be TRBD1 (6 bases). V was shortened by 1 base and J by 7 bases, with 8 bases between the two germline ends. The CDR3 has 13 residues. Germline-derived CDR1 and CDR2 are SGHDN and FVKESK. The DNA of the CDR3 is TGTGCCAGCAGCCAAGGGGGACAAAATGAGCAGTTCTTC. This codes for CASSQGGQNEQFF.

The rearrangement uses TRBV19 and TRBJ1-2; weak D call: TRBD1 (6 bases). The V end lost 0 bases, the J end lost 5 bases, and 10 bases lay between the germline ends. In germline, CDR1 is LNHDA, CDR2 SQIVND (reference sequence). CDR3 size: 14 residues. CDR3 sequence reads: CASSIEAGEYGYTF. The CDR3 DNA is TGTGCCAGTAGTATAGAGGCAGGGGAATATGGCTACACCTTC.